This T cell receptor (beta chain) is drawn from a study of response to subunit inactivated influenza vaccine. With V trimmed by 1 base and J by 0 bases, 4 bases remained unmatched. CDR1 is SGHVS and CDR2 is FQNEAQ in the germline V gene. This CDR3 contains 17 residues. TCRdb called the RT-PCR reads again in MiXCR, with one record for every CDR3 protein. The table shows more than 500,000 distinct CDR3 sequences, with approximately 11% occurring only once. At least ten counts were recorded for this clonotype. In addition, the sample was reused for a study of T cells expressing NK-cell markers. This second report adds: In generating TCR beta cDNA, 5'RACE template switching with UMIs was used. Sequenced donors, eight in total, included seven who were HCMV-seropositive and one who was seronegative. As a fraction of CD8+ T cells, dominant NKG2C+ clonotypes reached roughly 1.0-7.5% in 5 to 7 donors. Nothing established the HCMV specificity of expanded NKG2C+ T cell clones.

The TCR sequence derives from a man aged 45-60 years who received an inactivated influenza vaccine. The sample was PBMCs from blood, taken on the day of vaccination. This rearrangement joins TRBV7-8 to TRBJ2-1, with TRBD2 matching over 9 bases. The CDR3 reads CASSLVTSGYSYNEQFF. The CDR3, as DNA: TGTGCCAGCAGCTTAGTGACTAGCGGCTACTCCTACAATGAGCAGTTCTTC. Full variable domain (remainder filled in from reference TRBV7-8 and TRBJ2-1): GAGVSQSPRYKVAKRGQDVALRCDPISGHVSLFWYQQALGQGPEFLTYFQNEAQLDKSGLPSDRFFAERPEGSVSTLKIQRTQQEDSAVYLCASSLVTSGYSYNEQFFGPGTRLTVL.